This T cell receptor beta chain was retrieved from a study of blood T cell repertoires in COVID-19. About the study: The United States, Italy and Spain supplied acute and convalescent COVID-19 samples. From T cells, B-cell-depleted T cells, or PBMCs came the material, which was cDNA or gDNA.

Germline-derived CDR1 and CDR2 are SNHLY and FYNNEI. The trim removed 6 bases at V and 3 bases at J, leaving 9 bases unmatched. CDR3 length: 15 amino acids. In the source study's methods: Amplification of reference gene primers provided the estimated nucleated cell counts. Some clones are missing from TCRdb's copy, which holds only in-frame ones; the method was immunoSEQ multiplex PCR. V, J and clone size were drawn from that table, and D and trimming were deduced from the DNA. The table includes about 250,000 clones, under 85% detected once. Source material: peripheral blood. This clonotype was obtained from a human donor in a cohort sampled during active COVID-19. The gene calls are TRBV2 and TRBJ2-7, with 9 bases fitting TRBD2. The chain's CDR3 is CASRAGGARFYEQYF. As DNA, the CDR3 is TGTGCCAGCAGAGCGGGGGGTGCCCGTTTCTACGAGCAGTACTTC.